This passage covers 4 T cell receptor beta chains from one sample sequenced in a study of breast tumors, draining lymph nodes, adjacent tissues. Samples came from axillary lymph nodes draining the breast cancer. TCRdb re-derived calls from the multiplex PCR reads in MiXCR, one entry per CDR3 protein. The data contain 150,000 to 200,000 distinct CDR3 sequences, around 33% of them seen just once; the ten biggest clones take up 3.8%. Sequencing was performed on axillary lymph node tissue. The receptors originated from a female donor with breast cancer. Some clones in this sample may be carry-over from other donors' samples.

This clonotype was found many times. An end of the junction differs from the germline gene, which may be a read error. The chain's CDR3 is CASSHSSGGELFF. The CDR3 bases are TGTGCCAGCAGTCACTCCTCCGGGGGGGAGCTGTTTTTT. The V call is TRBV6-6, the J call TRBJ2-2; no reliable D call. Germline lookup yields CDR1 MNHNY and CDR2 SVGAGI (reference sequence). The CDR3 extends over 13 amino acids.

This CDR3 is CASSPQGQVPHEQYF. Written as DNA, the CDR3 is TGTGCCAGTAGTCCTCAGGGACAGGTCCCCCACGAGCAGTACTTC. This rearrangement joins TRBV7-9 to TRBJ2-7; 8 bases agree with TRBD1. Germline V gene sequence: CDR1 SEHNR, CDR2 FQNEAQ (reference sequence). This CDR3 has 15 residues. V shed 9 bases, J shed 5 bases, and the junction held 15 bases outside the gene matches. The variable domain in full, completed from reference TRBV7-9 and TRBJ2-7, reads DTGVSQNPRHKITKRGQNVTFRCDPISEHNRLYWYRQTLGQGPEFLTYFQNEAQLEKSRLLSDRFSAERPKGSFSTLEIQRTEQGDSAMYLCASSPQGQVPHEQYFGPGTRLTVT.

V usage is TRBV9 and J usage is TRBJ2-1, with D perhaps TRBD2 (6 bases). The CDR3 is made up of 16 amino acids. V lost 4 bases, J lost 0 bases, and 14 bases lay in between. Germline values: CDR1 SGDLS, CDR2 YYNGEE. CDR3 DNA sequence: TGTGCCAGCAGCCCCTCGGGTAGCGGCTCCTACAATGAGCAGTTCTTC. It specifies CASSPSGSGSYNEQFF.

As concerns this clonotype: A read error is likely, as this CDR3 ends without the conserved phenylalanine or tryptophan. Because the CDR3's place on the DNA is in doubt, the DNA is left out and the CDR3 is given as listed by TCRdb. This sequence joins TRBV6-4 and TRBJ2-5. From germline, CDR1 is MRHNA and CDR2 SNTAGT. The CDR3 is 8 amino acids in total, end residues counted. The chain's CDR3 is CASSDVST.